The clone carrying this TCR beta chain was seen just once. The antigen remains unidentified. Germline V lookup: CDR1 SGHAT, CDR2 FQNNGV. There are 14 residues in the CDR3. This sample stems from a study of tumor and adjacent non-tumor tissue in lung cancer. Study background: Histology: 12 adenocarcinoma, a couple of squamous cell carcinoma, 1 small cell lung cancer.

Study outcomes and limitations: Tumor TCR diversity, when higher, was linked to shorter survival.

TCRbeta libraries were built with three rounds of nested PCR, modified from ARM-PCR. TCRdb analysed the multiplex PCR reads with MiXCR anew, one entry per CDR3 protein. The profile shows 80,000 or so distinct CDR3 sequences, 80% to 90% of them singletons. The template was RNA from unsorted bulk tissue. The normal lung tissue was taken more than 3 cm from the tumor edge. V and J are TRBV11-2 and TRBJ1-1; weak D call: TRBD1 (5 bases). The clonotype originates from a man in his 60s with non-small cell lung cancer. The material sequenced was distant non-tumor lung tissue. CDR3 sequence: CGTSLVGRGSEAFF. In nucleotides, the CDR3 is TGTGGCACCAGCTTAGTCGGGAGGGGCAGTGAAGCTTTCTTT.